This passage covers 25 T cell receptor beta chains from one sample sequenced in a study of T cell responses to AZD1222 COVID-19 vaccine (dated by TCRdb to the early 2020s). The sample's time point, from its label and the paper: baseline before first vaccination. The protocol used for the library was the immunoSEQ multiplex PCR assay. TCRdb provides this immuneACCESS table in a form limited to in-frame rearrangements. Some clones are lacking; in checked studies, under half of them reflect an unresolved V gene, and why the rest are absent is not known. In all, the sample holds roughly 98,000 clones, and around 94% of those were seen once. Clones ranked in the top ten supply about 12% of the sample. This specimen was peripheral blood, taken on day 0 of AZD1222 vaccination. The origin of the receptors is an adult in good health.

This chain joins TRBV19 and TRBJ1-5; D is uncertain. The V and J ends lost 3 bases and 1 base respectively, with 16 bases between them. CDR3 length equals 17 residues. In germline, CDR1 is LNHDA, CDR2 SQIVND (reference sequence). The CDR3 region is CASSIEIGGSSNQPQHF. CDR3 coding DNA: TGTGCCAGTAGTATCGAAATTGGTGGCAGCAGCAATCAGCCCCAGCATTTT.

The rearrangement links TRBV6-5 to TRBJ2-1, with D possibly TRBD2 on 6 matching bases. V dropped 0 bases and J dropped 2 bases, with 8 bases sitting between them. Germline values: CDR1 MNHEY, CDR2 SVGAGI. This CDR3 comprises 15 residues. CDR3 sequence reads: CASSYSGTPYNEQFF. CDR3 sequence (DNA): TGTGCCAGCAGTTACTCCGGGACTCCCTACAATGAGCAGTTCTTC.

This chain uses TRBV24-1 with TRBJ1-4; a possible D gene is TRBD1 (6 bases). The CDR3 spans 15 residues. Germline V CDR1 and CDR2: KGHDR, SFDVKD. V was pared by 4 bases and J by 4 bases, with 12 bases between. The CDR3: CATSDSGQLNEKLFF. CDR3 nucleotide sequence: TGTGCCACCAGTGACTCAGGACAGCTTAATGAAAAACTGTTTTTT.

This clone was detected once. Here the CDR3 DNA reads TGTGCCAGCAGCTTGTGGGACAGTTATTCTGGAAACACCATATATTTT. Amino acid sequence: CASSLWDSYSGNTIYF. The rearrangement links TRBV5-5 to TRBJ1-3; 7 bases map to TRBD1. Germline values: CDR1 SGHKS, CDR2 YYEKEE (reference sequence). The trim removed 1 base at V and 1 base at J, leaving 5 bases unmatched. The CDR3 is 16 amino acids.

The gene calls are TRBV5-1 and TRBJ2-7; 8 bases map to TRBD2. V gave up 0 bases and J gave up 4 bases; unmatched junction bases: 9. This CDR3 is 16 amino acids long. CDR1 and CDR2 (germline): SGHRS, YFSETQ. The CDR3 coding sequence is TGCGCCAGCAGCTTGGCCCGTGGTACGGGGGGGTACGAGCAGTACTTC. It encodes CASSLARGTGGYEQYF.

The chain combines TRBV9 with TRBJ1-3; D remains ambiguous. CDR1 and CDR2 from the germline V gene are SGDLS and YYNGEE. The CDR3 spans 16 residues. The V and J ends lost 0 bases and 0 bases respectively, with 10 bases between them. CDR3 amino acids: CASSVELPSSGNTIYF. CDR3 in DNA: TGTGCCAGCAGCGTAGAGCTCCCCTCCTCTGGAAACACCATATATTTT. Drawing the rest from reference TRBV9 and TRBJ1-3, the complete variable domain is DSGVTQTPKHLITATGQRVTLRCSPRSGDLSVYWYQQSLDQGLQFLIQYYNGEERAKGNILERFSAQQFPDLHSELNLSSLELGDSALYFCASSVELPSSGNTIYFGEGSWLTVV.

This CDR3 reads CASSGTGGTETQYF. The CDR3 DNA reads TGTGCCAGCAGCGGCACGGGGGGGACGGAGACCCAGTACTTC. The genes are TRBV7-6 and TRBJ2-5, with 8 bases lining up with TRBD2. The CDR3 spans 14 residues. Germline V gene lookup returns CDR1 SGHVS and CDR2 FNYEAQ. Germline trimming cut 5 bases from V and 5 bases from J; bases unmatched to any gene: 7.

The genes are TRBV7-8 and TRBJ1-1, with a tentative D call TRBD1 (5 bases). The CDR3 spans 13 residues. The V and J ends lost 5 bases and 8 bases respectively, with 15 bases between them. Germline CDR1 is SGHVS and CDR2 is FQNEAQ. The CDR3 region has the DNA TGTGCCAGCAGCCCCCGGGGCAGCCCAGAAGCTTTCTTT. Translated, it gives CASSPRGSPEAFF.

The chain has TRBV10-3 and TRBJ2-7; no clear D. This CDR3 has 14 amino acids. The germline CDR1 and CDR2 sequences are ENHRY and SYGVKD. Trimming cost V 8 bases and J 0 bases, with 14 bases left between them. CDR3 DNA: TGTGCCATCCTTACAAATCGAGACTCCTACGAGCAGTACTTC. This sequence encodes CAILTNRDSYEQYF.

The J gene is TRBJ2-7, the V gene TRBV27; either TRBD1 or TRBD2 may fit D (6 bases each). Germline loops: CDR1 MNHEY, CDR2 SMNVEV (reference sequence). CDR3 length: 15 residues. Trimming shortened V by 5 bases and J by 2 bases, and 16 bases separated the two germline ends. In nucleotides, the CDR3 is TGTGCCAGCAGTCCAGGGTCGGGGGCAACCTACGAGCAGTACTTC. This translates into CASSPGSGATYEQYF.

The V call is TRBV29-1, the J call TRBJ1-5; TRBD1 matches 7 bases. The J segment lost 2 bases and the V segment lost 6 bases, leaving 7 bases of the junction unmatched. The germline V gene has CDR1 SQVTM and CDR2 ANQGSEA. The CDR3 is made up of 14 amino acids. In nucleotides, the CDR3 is TGCAGCGTCGCGACAGGGCTGGGCAATCAGCCCCAGCATTTT. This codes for CSVATGLGNQPQHF.

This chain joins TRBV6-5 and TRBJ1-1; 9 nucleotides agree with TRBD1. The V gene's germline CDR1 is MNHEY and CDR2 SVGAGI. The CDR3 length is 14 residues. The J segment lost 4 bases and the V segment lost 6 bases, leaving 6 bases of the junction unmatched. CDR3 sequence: CASSPPTGGTEAFF. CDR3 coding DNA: TGTGCCAGCAGCCCCCCGACAGGGGGCACTGAAGCTTTCTTT.

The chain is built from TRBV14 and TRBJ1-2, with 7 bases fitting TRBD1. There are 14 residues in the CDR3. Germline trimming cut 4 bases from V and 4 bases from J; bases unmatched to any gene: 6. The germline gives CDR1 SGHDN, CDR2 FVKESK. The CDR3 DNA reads TGTGCCAGCAGCCCAAACAGGGGTGTCTATGGCTACACCTTC. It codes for CASSPNRGVYGYTF.

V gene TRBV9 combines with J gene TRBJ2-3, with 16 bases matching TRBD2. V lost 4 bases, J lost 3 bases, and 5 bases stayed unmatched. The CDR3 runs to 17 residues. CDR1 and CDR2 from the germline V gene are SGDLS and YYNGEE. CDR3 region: CASSPGTSGRATDTQYF. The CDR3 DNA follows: TGTGCCAGCAGCCCCGGGACTAGCGGGAGGGCTACAGATACGCAGTATTTT.

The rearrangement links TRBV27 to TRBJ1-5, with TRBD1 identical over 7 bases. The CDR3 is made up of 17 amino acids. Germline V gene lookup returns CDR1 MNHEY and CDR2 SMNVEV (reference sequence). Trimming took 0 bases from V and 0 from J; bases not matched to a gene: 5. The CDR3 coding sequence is TGTGCCAGCAGTTTATCGAACAGGGGATATAGCAATCAGCCCCAGCATTTT. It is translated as CASSLSNRGYSNQPQHF.

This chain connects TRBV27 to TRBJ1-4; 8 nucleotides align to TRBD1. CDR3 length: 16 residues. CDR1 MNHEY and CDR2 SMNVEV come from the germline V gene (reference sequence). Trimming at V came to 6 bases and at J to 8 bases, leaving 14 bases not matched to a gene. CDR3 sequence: CASRPGQVGAKEKLFF. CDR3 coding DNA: TGTGCCAGCAGACCGGGACAGGTCGGAGCCAAGGAAAAACTGTTTTTT.

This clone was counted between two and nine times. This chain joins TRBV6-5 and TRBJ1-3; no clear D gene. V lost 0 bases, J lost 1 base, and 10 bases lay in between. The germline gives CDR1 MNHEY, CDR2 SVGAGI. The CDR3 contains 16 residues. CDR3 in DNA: TGTGCCAGCAGTTACTCGGGAGTTTCATCTGGAAACACCATATATTTT. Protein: CASSYSGVSSGNTIYF.

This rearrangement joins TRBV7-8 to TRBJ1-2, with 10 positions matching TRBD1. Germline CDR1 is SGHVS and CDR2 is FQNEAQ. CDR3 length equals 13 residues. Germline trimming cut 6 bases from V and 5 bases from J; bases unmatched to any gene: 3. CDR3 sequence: CASRPGQGYGYTF. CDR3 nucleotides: TGTGCCAGCAGACCGGGACAGGGGTATGGCTACACCTTC.

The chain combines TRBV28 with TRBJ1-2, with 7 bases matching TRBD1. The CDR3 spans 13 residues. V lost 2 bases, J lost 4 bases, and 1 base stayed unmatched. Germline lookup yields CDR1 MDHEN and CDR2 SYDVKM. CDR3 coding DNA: TGTGCCAGCAGTTTAACAGGGGCCTATGGCTACACCTTC. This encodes CASSLTGAYGYTF.

The CDR3 sequence is CASVDTTERSPNSPLHF. The CDR3 bases are TGTGCTAGTGTTGATACAACCGAAAGATCGCCCAATTCACCCCTCCACTTT. J is TRBJ1-6 and V is TRBV12-5; no clear D. The CDR3 is 17 amino acids. Looked up from germline, CDR1 is LGHNT and CDR2 is FRNRAP. The V gene lost 7 bases and the J gene lost 7 bases, with 23 bases spanning the gap.

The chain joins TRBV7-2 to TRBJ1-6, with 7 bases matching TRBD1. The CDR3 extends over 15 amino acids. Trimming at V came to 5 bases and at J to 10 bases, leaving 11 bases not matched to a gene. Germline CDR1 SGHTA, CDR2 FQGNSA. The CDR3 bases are TGTGCCAGCAGCCCCGTCGGGGGGGACAGATCACCCCTCCACTTT. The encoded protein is CASSPVGGDRSPLHF. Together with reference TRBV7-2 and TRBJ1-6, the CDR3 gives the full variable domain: GAGVSQSPSNKVTEKGKDVELRCDPISGHTALYWYRQSLGQGLEFLIYFQGNSAPDKSGLPSDRFSAERTGGSVSTLTIQRTQQEDSAVYLCASSPVGGDRSPLHFGNGTRLTVT.

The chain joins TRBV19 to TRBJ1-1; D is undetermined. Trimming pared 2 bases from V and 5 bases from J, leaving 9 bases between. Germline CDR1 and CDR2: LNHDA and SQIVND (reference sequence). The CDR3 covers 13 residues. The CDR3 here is CASSINSGTEAFF. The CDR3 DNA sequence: TGTGCCAGTAGTATAAACAGTGGGACTGAAGCTTTCTTT.

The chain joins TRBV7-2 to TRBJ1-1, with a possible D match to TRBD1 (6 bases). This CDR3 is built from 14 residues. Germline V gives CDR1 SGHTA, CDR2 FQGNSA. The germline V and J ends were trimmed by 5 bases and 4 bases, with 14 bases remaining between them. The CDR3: CASSPQTGRTEAFF. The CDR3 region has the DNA TGTGCCAGCAGCCCCCAGACAGGTCGCACTGAAGCTTTCTTT.

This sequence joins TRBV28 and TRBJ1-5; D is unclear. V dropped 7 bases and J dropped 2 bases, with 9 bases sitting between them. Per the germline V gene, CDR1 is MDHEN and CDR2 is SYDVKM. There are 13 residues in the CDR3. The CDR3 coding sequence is TGTGCCAGCATCCCGACGGGCAATCAGCCCCAGCATTTT. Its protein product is CASIPTGNQPQHF.

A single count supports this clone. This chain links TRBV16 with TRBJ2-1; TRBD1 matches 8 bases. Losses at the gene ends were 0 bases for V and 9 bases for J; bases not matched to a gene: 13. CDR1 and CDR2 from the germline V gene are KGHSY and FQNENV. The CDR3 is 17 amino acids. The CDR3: CASSQSARGLKGGEQFF. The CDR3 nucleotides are TGTGCCAGCAGCCAATCCGCCAGGGGGCTCAAGGGGGGTGAGCAGTTCTTC.